This is a list of T cell receptor beta chains from one sample in a study of T cell responses to AZD1222 COVID-19 vaccine. The assay was immunoSEQ multiplex PCR, and TCRdb's table has in-frame clones only and misses some. The sample lists some 55,000 clones, nearly 90% occurring once. Sequenced material: peripheral blood, taken on day 0 of AZD1222 vaccination. Receptors originate from an adult in good health. Each CDR3 is given with its conserved first and last residue. Fields, in order: CDR3 DNA, CDR3 protein, D gene, clone size, V gene, CDR3 length, J gene. The D gene is left open where the match is weak. Not all rows give a size; the values are once, few, many and, for expanded clones, a class.

TGTGCCAGCAGCCAAGTAAACAGCTACACAGATACGCAGTATTTT CASSQVNSYTDTQYF NA NA TRBV4-2 15 TRBJ2-3
TGTGCTAGTGGTTTTCTTGCGGGACAGAGAAATCAGCCCCAGCATTTT CASGFLAGQRNQPQHF TRBD1 few TRBV12-5 16 TRBJ1-5
TGTGCCAGCAGCCAAGGCAACAGGGGCGGCGAGCAGTACTTC CASSQGNRGGEQYF TRBD1 NA TRBV3-1/TRBV3-2 14 TRBJ2-7
TGTGCCAGCAGTGAGCGGGTCACAGATACGCAGTATTTT CASSERVTDTQYF NA NA TRBV6-4 13 TRBJ2-3
TGTGCCAGCAGAAGGGACCGATCCTCATCAGAGACCCAGTACTTC CASRRDRSSSETQYF NA NA TRBV5-4 15 TRBJ2-5
TGTGCCAGCAGCTTAGTCGGGCCCCTCCGAGAGACCCAGTACTTC CASSLVGPLRETQYF NA NA TRBV7-9 15 TRBJ2-5
TGTGCCATCAGGGAGCTTCAGGAGAACACTGAAGCTTTCTTT CAIRELQENTEAFF NA NA TRBV10-3 14 TRBJ1-1
TGCGCCAGCACGCTAGCGGGGGCCCGGCGAGAGACCCAGTACTTC CASTLAGARRETQYF TRBD2 NA TRBV5-1 15 TRBJ2-5
TGTGCCAGCAGCTTAGTGAACTGGGAGACCCAGTACTTC CASSLVNWETQYF NA NA TRBV11-2 13 TRBJ2-5
TGTGCCAGCAGTGACTTAACTAGCGGGGGGGCAGATACGCAGTATTTT CASSDLTSGGADTQYF TRBD2 few TRBV6-4 16 TRBJ2-3
TGTGCCAGCAGTGACCCTACCGGCGGACGGGGTGGGGGCTACACCTTC CASSDPTGGRGGGYTF NA NA TRBV2 16 TRBJ1-2
TGTGCCAGCAGCCACCAACGGAGCTATGGCTACACCTTC CASSHQRSYGYTF NA NA TRBV3-1/TRBV3-2 13 TRBJ1-2
TGTGCCAGCAGCTTGGTGACAGTTCAATATGGCTACACCTTC CASSLVTVQYGYTF NA NA TRBV5-6 14 TRBJ1-2
TGTGCCAGCAGCTTACTCCGGGGCAGGAGAAGCTACGAGCAGTACTTC CASSLLRGRRSYEQYF NA NA TRBV11-2 16 TRBJ2-7
TGTGCCAGCAGCTCAAGACAGGGAAAAAGCACCGGGGAGCTGTTTTTT CASSSRQGKSTGELFF TRBD1 NA TRBV7-6 16 TRBJ2-2
TGTGCCAGCAGCCGGGACAGGGGGGCAACTAATGAAAAACTGTTTTTT CASSRDRGATNEKLFF TRBD1 NA TRBV7-2 16 TRBJ1-4
TGTGCCAGCAGCTGGGGACAGAACTATGGCTACACCTTC CASSWGQNYGYTF TRBD1 once TRBV5-6 13 TRBJ1-2
TGTGCCAGCAGCCAAGAGGGCAGGGGAACCTATGGCTACACCTTC CASSQEGRGTYGYTF NA NA TRBV3-1/TRBV3-2 15 TRBJ1-2
TGTGCCAGCAGCCGTACCCCGGGACTAGTCTATACCGGGGAGCTGTTTTTT CASSRTPGLVYTGELFF TRBD2 NA TRBV5-4 17 TRBJ2-2
TGCAGCGCCCTAGCGGGGGGGCCGGGAGAGCAGTACTTC CSALAGGPGEQYF TRBD2 NA TRBV29-1 13 TRBJ2-7
TGTGCCAGCTCACCTTTGGACGAAACAGATACGCAGTATTTT CASSPLDETDTQYF NA NA TRBV18 14 TRBJ2-3
TGTGCCAGCAGTCCAGGGGTACGGGAGACCCAGTACTTC CASSPGVRETQYF NA NA TRBV12-3/TRBV12-4 13 TRBJ2-5
TGTGCCAGCAGTCAAAGGGGGGTGAGCAATCAGCCCCAGCATTTT CASSQRGVSNQPQHF NA few TRBV6-5 15 TRBJ1-5
TGTGCCAGCAGTGCCCCCCTTGGCGAGCAGTACTTC CASSAPLGEQYF NA few TRBV25-1 12 TRBJ2-7
TGTGCCAGCTCACCGTCGGTAGATGGCTACACCTTC CASSPSVDGYTF NA NA TRBV18 12 TRBJ1-2
TGCGCCAGCAGCCAAGATCATCAGGGGAGCTATGGCTACACCTTC CASSQDHQGSYGYTF NA NA TRBV4-3 15 TRBJ1-2
TGTGCCAGCAGTACCGCCCGGACAGGGGTAAATGAGCAGTTCTTC CASSTARTGVNEQFF TRBD1 NA TRBV16 15 TRBJ2-1
TGTGCCACCAGCAAAGGGTGGGGGAGAAGGGTAGACACTGAAGCTTTCTTT CATSKGWGRRVDTEAFF NA once TRBV15 17 TRBJ1-1
TGCGCCAGCAGCCTACAGGGGAGCGGCACTGAAGCTTTCTTT CASSLQGSGTEAFF TRBD1 few TRBV5-1 14 TRBJ1-1
TGTGCCAGCAGCCCCCGGGACGGCAAAAACATTCAGTACTTC CASSPRDGKNIQYF NA NA TRBV7-2 14 TRBJ2-4
TGTGCCAGCATAGAAAGGGATTCCTACGAGCAGTACTTC CASIERDSYEQYF NA NA TRBV6-5 13 TRBJ2-7
TGTGCCAGCAGTGAGACTAGCGGTTCAAACATTCAGTACTTC CASSETSGSNIQYF TRBD2 NA TRBV2 14 TRBJ2-4
TGTGCCAGCAGCTGGTCAGGGGAGGCTTTCTTT CASSWSGEAFF NA NA TRBV7-6 11 TRBJ1-1
TGTGCCAGCAGACAGCATTTCCGATCTATCGAGGGCTACACCTTC CASRQHFRSIEGYTF NA NA TRBV6-5 15 TRBJ1-2
TGCGCCAGCAGGGCACCCCTCGGGACTAAGAATTCACCCCTCCACTTT CASRAPLGTKNSPLHF NA NA TRBV10-1 16 TRBJ1-6
TGCGCCAGCAGCCCGGACAGGGCTGGGTACGAGCAGTACTTC CASSPDRAGYEQYF TRBD1 NA TRBV4-1 14 TRBJ2-7